This T cell receptor beta chain was recovered during a study of regulatory T cells. All CD3G-deficient patients showed autoimmunity, more severe in two. As concerns this clone: Its antigen remains unknown.

The PCR used 52 TRBV and 13 TRBJ primers. The protocol was immunoSEQ multiplex PCR, while the TCRdb copy is restricted to in-frame clones and leaves out a portion. This table has almost 30,000 clones, around 93% appearing once. CDR1 is SGDLS and CDR2 is YYNGEE in the germline V gene. V was shortened by 0 bases and J by 6 bases, with 5 bases between the two germline ends. The CDR3 totals 12 residues. General study points: Hydrophobic residues at CDR3 positions 6 and 7 were enriched in conventional CD4+ T cells of CD3G-deficient patients.

Source material: conventional CD4+ T cells sorted from blood. The rearrangement links TRBV9 to TRBJ2-3; no definite D call. The TCR was taken from a person under 30 with CD3G deficiency. CDR3 sequence (DNA): TGTGCCAGCAGCGTAGGATCGGATACGCAGTATTTT. Translating it yields CASSVGSDTQYF.